Listed below are T cell receptor beta chains from one sample, sequenced in a study of cytomegalovirus exposure and HLA in healthy donors. TCRdb's table, derived via immunoSEQ multiplex PCR, lists solely in-frame clones and lacks some. There are 84,000 or so clones in the sample; 62% occur only once, and 5.5% lies in the top ten. The sequencing sample was made of PBMCs. These receptors all come from a woman in her twenties or thirties in good health and CMV-seropositive. Each CDR3 is given with its conserved first and last residue. D genes are given only for firm matches. For some rows the clone size is stated as once, few or many, or as a class when expanded; others skip it.

D: -
size: few
V: TRBV15
J: TRBJ2-7
DNA: TGTGCCACCAGCTACATCCCCTCTTACGAGCAGTACTTC
CDR3: CATSYIPSYEQYF

D: TRBD1
size: once
V: TRBV19
J: TRBJ1-1
DNA: TGTGCCAGTAGTACTGCAGGGGGCAGGACTGAAGCTTTCTTT
CDR3: CASSTAGGRTEAFF

D: TRBD1
size: few
V: TRBV13
J: TRBJ2-7
DNA: TGTGCCAGCAGGCCCCCGGGACAGAACCACGAGCAGTACTTC
CDR3: CASRPPGQNHEQYF

D: -
size: -
V: TRBV7-2
J: TRBJ1-5
DNA: TGTGCCAGCAGCCGCGACGGGGTGGGTCAGCCCCAGCATTTT
CDR3: CASSRDGVGQPQHF

D: -
size: -
V: TRBV6-5
J: TRBJ1-1
DNA: TGTGCCAGCAGAAACTGGGACACCCAGAACACTGAAGCTTTCTTT
CDR3: CASRNWDTQNTEAFF

D: -
size: few
V: TRBV6-6
J: TRBJ1-6
DNA: TGTGCCAGCATTGAACAGGGATATCAGTCACCCCTCCACTTT
CDR3: CASIEQGYQSPLHF

D: TRBD1
size: -
V: TRBV7-2
J: TRBJ2-5
DNA: TGTGCCAGCAGCTCCGGACAGGGGGCCCAAGAGACCCAGTACTTC
CDR3: CASSSGQGAQETQYF

D: TRBD1
size: -
V: TRBV7-2
J: TRBJ2-2
DNA: TGTGCCAGCAGCTTAAACAGGGGCACCGGGGAGCTGTTTTTT
CDR3: CASSLNRGTGELFF

D: -
size: -
V: TRBV4-2
J: TRBJ2-3
DNA: TGTGCCAGCAGCCTTCGACTGAGCACAGATACGCAGTATTTT
CDR3: CASSLRLSTDTQYF

D: -
size: once
V: TRBV19
J: TRBJ1-1
DNA: TGTGCCAGTAGTATACAGGGGTTGACTGAAGCTTTCTTT
CDR3: CASSIQGLTEAFF

D: TRBD2
size: once
V: TRBV13
J: TRBJ2-1
DNA: TGTGCCAGCGGTCTAGCGGGGGTCCCCGCCTACAATGAGCAGTTCTTC
CDR3: CASGLAGVPAYNEQFF

D: TRBD2
size: -
V: TRBV7-2
J: TRBJ2-5
DNA: TGTGCCAGCAGCTTAGCGGGGGGGACAGAGACCCAGTACTTC
CDR3: CASSLAGGTETQYF

D: -
size: -
V: TRBV6-1
J: TRBJ2-7
DNA: TGTGCCAGCAGTGGGTACGAGCAGTACTTC
CDR3: CASSGYEQYF

D: -
size: -
V: TRBV5-4
J: TRBJ1-4
DNA: TGTGCCAGCAGCTTGCGTTCCGGGAGTGTAGATGAAAAACTGTTTTTT
CDR3: CASSLRSGSVDEKLFF

D: -
size: few
V: TRBV6-1
J: TRBJ1-6
DNA: TGTGCCAGCAGTTTCAGAGAGGCAAATTCACCCCTCCACTTT
CDR3: CASSFREANSPLHF